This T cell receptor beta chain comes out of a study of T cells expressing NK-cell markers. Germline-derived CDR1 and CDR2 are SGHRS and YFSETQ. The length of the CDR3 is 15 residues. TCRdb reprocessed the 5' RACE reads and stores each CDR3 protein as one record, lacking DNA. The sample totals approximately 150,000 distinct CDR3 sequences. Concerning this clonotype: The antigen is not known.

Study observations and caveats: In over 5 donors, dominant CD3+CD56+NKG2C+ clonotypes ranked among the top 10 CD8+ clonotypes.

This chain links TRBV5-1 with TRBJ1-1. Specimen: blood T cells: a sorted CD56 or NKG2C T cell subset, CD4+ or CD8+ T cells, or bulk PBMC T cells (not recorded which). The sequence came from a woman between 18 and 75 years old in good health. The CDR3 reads CASSLARLINTEAFF.